This T cell receptor (beta chain) was identified during a study of blood T cell repertoires in COVID-19. Background on the study: PBMCs, B-cell-depleted T cells, or T cells provided the cDNA or gDNA that made up the material.

The protocol was immunoSEQ multiplex PCR, while the TCRdb copy is restricted to in-frame clones and leaves out a portion. The sample yields a few hundred thousand clones, approximately 91% seen once. Seattle patients were enrolled during active infection and followed longitudinally. The CDR3 runs to 19 residues. Trimming left V 3 bases short and J 9 bases short, with 27 bases between. CDR1 and CDR2 from the germline V gene are MDHEN and SYDVKM. Specimen: peripheral blood. This TCR derives from a woman in her thirties with COVID-19, enrolled during active disease. The chain is built from TRBV28 and TRBJ1-6; no firm D call. This chain's CDR3 is CASSLPMEPALLRPSPLHF. The CDR3, as DNA: TGTGCCAGCAGTTTGCCAATGGAGCCGGCCTTACTCCGACCTTCACCCCTCCACTTT.